The 18 T cell receptor beta chains given below trace back to one sample, sequenced in a study of T-cell reconstitution after alpha-beta-depleted transplantation in children. A library of TCRbeta sequences, prepared with unique molecular identifiers, was generated. TCRdb reprocessed the PCR reads with MiXCR, giving one entry per CDR3 protein. The table has about 610,000 distinct CDR3 sequences, under 12% seen once. This specimen consisted of PBMCs from the stem cell graft donor, obtained from the stem cell graft. Receptors were obtained from a human donor who donated a stem cell graft to a child with acute myeloid leukemia.

This clonotype has at least ten counts. The chain is built from TRBV2 and TRBJ2-3; 12 nucleotides line up with TRBD2. With 6 bases clipped from V and 1 base from J, the junction kept 14 bases outside the gene matches. The length of the CDR3 is 19 residues. Germline lookup yields CDR1 SNHLY and CDR2 FYNNEI. CDR3 coding DNA: TGTGCCAGCAGGAGGCGGGGACTAGCGGGTTTTCAAGGCACAGATACGCAGTATTTT. This gives the protein CASRRRGLAGFQGTDTQYF.

This CDR3 reads CASSPVLQETQYF. CDR3 nucleotide sequence: TGTGCCAGCAGCCCGGTCCTCCAAGAGACCCAGTACTTC. V is TRBV11-2 and J is TRBJ2-5; D gene ambiguous. The CDR3 totals 13 residues. Looked up from germline, CDR1 is SGHAT and CDR2 is FQNNGV. The V gene lost 5 bases and the J gene lost 1 base, with 8 bases spanning the gap.

This chain uses TRBV18 with TRBJ2-7; TRBD2 aligns across 12 bases. The V gene's germline CDR1 is KGHSH and CDR2 LQKENI. Losses at the gene ends were 5 bases for V and 1 base for J; bases not matched to a gene: 12. The length of the CDR3 is 18 residues. CDR3 sequence (DNA): TGTGCCAGCTCAGCGGCGGGACTAGCGGGTGGGGTGTCCTACGAGCAGTACTTC. Amino acids: CASSAAGLAGGVSYEQYF.

This chain connects TRBV19 to TRBJ1-5, with unresolved D. Per germline, CDR1 LNHDA and CDR2 SQIVND (reference sequence). CDR3 size: 14 residues. The V gene lost 8 bases and the J gene lost 2 bases, with 13 bases spanning the gap. The CDR3 bases are TGTGCCAGTCGATCGAATGGGGGCAATCAGCCCCAGCATTTT. Amino acids: CASRSNGGNQPQHF.

To note about this clonotype: Since a far larger clone is one base different, this is likely a read error. CDR3 sequence: CASSLGGGTDTRYF. The CDR3 DNA follows: TGTGCCAGCAGCTTAGGGGGGGGCACAGATACGCGGTATTTT. The genes are TRBV7-2 and TRBJ2-3, with a possible D match to TRBD2 (7 bases). Germline V gene sequence: CDR1 SGHTA, CDR2 FQGNSA. The CDR3 extends over 14 amino acids. Together with reference TRBV7-2 and TRBJ2-3, the CDR3 gives the full variable domain: GAGVSQSPSNKVTEKGKDVELRCDPISGHTALYWYRQSLGQGLEFLIYFQGNSAPDKSGLPSDRFSAERTGGSVSTLTIQRTQQEDSAVYLCASSLGGGTDTRYFGPGTRLTVL.

This clonotype was detected a few times. This chain connects TRBV29-1 to TRBJ1-2, with D possibly matching TRBD1 (5 bases). The V end lost 7 bases, the J end lost 4 bases, and 16 bases lay between the germline ends. Germline CDR1 SQVTM, CDR2 ANQGSEA. This CDR3 has 13 residues. The CDR3 is CSGAGGTAYGYTF. The CDR3 DNA follows: TGCAGCGGGGCGGGGGGGACCGCCTATGGCTACACCTTC.

The rearrangement joins TRBV20-1 to TRBJ2-1; possibly TRBD1 for D (6 bases). This CDR3 comprises 15 residues. V was shortened by 5 bases and J by 7 bases, with 21 bases between the two germline ends. In germline, CDR1 is DFQATT, CDR2 SNEGSKA (reference sequence). Here the CDR3 DNA reads TGCAGTGCTCGGATGGGGGCACCGTGGGCGAATGAGCAGTTCTTC. Its translation is CSARMGAPWANEQFF.

There are a few counts of this clonotype. The rearrangement links TRBV7-9 to TRBJ2-1; D not certain. Germline V gene data show CDR1 as SEHNR and CDR2 as FQNEAQ (reference sequence). The CDR3 has 12 amino acids. Trimming removed 2 bases at V and 8 bases at J, with 7 bases between. In DNA form, the CDR3 reads TGTGCCAGCAGCTTACAGGATTATGAGCAGTTCTTC. Protein: CASSLQDYEQFF.

In its sample, this clonotype was seen a few times. The rearrangement joins TRBV5-1 to TRBJ1-1; TRBD1 might be the D (5 bases). The germline gives CDR1 SGHRS, CDR2 YFSETQ. The CDR3 totals 15 residues. With 1 base removed from V and 0 bases from J, the gap between germline ends came to 10 bases. This CDR3 reads CASSLLPGLNTEAFF. CDR3 nucleotides: TGCGCCAGCAGCTTGCTTCCGGGACTGAACACTGAAGCTTTCTTT.

This clonotype was counted only a few times. The chain joins TRBV6-6 to TRBJ1-5; D is perhaps TRBD1 (5 bases). The V and J ends lost 5 bases and 7 bases respectively, with 9 bases between them. The germline CDR1 and CDR2 sequences are MNHNY and SVGAGI (reference sequence). This CDR3 has 12 residues. The CDR3 protein is CASSRDLQPQHF. For the CDR3, the DNA is TGTGCCAGCAGTCGGGACCTCCAGCCCCAGCATTTT.

This clonotype has a count of ten or more. The chain uses TRBV29-1 and TRBJ2-3; 8 bases align to TRBD1. Germline-derived CDR1 and CDR2 are SQVTM and ANQGSEA. Trimming at V came to 7 bases and at J to 3 bases, leaving 3 bases not matched to a gene. The CDR3 loop spans 12 amino acids. CDR3 residues: CSAGQGTDTQYF. The DNA for the CDR3 is TGCAGCGCCGGACAGGGAACAGATACGCAGTATTTT.

CDR3 loop: CASSLGVLVQPQHF. CDR3 coding DNA: TGTGCCAGCTCACTCGGGGTCTTGGTGCAGCCCCAGCATTTT. V gene TRBV18 combines with J gene TRBJ1-5, with D unclear. The germline gives CDR1 KGHSH, CDR2 LQKENI. V lost 4 bases and J 7 bases, leaving 14 bases between the germline ends. The CDR3 has 14 residues.

The gene calls are TRBV5-1 and TRBJ1-4; 8 bases fit TRBD1. V gave up 0 bases and J gave up 0 bases; unmatched junction bases: 7. Germline V gene data show CDR1 as SGHRS and CDR2 as YFSETQ. CDR3 length equals 18 residues. In nucleotides, the CDR3 is TGCGCCAGCAGCTTGGATGGGACAGGACGAGCAACTAATGAAAAACTGTTTTTT. It is translated as CASSLDGTGRATNEKLFF.

The V and J genes are TRBV4-2 and TRBJ2-1; 9 nucleotides match TRBD2. Germline V gene lookup returns CDR1 LGHNA and CDR2 YNFKEQ. Unmatched junction bases numbered 6, after V lost 4 bases and J lost 5 bases. The length of the CDR3 is 15 residues. The CDR3 spells CASSPTLAGHNEQFF. The CDR3 coding sequence is TGTGCCAGCAGCCCAACACTAGCGGGCCACAATGAGCAGTTCTTC.

In this sample, this clonotype turned up many times. V is TRBV28 and J is TRBJ2-7, with TRBD1 matching over 8 bases. From germline, CDR1 is MDHEN and CDR2 SYDVKM. The J segment lost 4 bases and the V segment lost 7 bases, leaving 9 bases of the junction unmatched. The CDR3 is 14 amino acids. This CDR3 is CASTKPQGAYEQYF. The CDR3 nucleotides read TGTGCCAGCACCAAACCTCAGGGGGCGTACGAGCAGTACTTC. The full variable domain, rest sourced from reference TRBV28 and TRBJ2-7, is DVKVTQSSRYLVKRTGEKVFLECVQDMDHENMFWYRQDPGLGLRLIYFSYDVKMKEKGDIPEGYSVSREKKERFSLILESASTNQTSMYLCASTKPQGAYEQYFGPGTRLTVT.

This clonotype was counted at least ten times. The V and J genes are TRBV5-1 and TRBJ2-4, with D perhaps TRBD1 or TRBD2 (6 bases each). Per the germline V gene, CDR1 is SGHRS and CDR2 is YFSETQ. With 3 bases removed from V and 6 bases from J, the gap between germline ends came to 13 bases. The CDR3 contains 14 residues. CDR3 amino acids: CASSSGGPLNIQYF. CDR3 DNA sequence: TGCGCCAGCAGCTCCGGGGGCCCTTTAAACATTCAGTACTTC.

The V gene is TRBV2, the J gene TRBJ2-5; D may be TRBD1 (5 bases). CDR1 SNHLY and CDR2 FYNNEI come from the germline V gene. This CDR3 has 14 residues. V lost 0 bases and J lost 2, with 7 bases in between. The CDR3 loop reads CASSEARVQETQYF. DNA of the CDR3: TGTGCCAGCAGTGAAGCCAGGGTACAAGAGACCCAGTACTTC.

The chain carries TRBV6-2 or TRBV6-3 and TRBJ2-2; 12 nucleotides line up with TRBD2. The CDR3 extends over 15 amino acids. Germline V CDR1 and CDR2: MNHEY, SVGEGT. Unmatched junction bases numbered 6, after V lost 7 bases and J lost 6 bases. In DNA form, the CDR3 reads TGTGCCAGCACCGAGACTAGCGGGAGTGCCGGGGAGCTGTTTTTT. This codes for CASTETSGSAGELFF.